The sequence of this TCR beta chain was determined in a study of blood T cell repertoires in COVID-19. From germline, CDR1 is LGHDT and CDR2 YNNKEL (reference sequence). The CDR3 loop spans 13 amino acids. Deletions cut 6 bases from V and 0 bases from J, with 8 bases between. Patients of the Seattle cohort, enrolled during active infection, were followed longitudinally. The assay was immunoSEQ multiplex PCR, and TCRdb's table has in-frame clones only and misses some. This table holds some 120,000 clones, roughly 90% found once. Specimen: peripheral blood. J is TRBJ2-5 and V is TRBV3-1 (or the pseudogene TRBV3-2); D is unclear. The source of this sequence is a man over 45 with COVID-19, enrolled during active disease. The CDR3 reads CASRLQNQETQYF. The CDR3 region has the DNA TGTGCCAGCAGGTTACAGAACCAAGAGACCCAGTACTTC.